Below, 21 T cell receptor beta chains from the same sample are listed, as sequenced in a study of OX40 agonist ivuxolimab in advanced cancers. Assay: immunoSEQ multiplex PCR; the TCRdb copy retains only in-frame clones and omits some. The table lists 20,000 to 30,000 clones, roughly three quarters of them singletons. Sequencing used CD4+ or CD8+ T cells sorted from blood, obtained in a trial of the OX40 agonist ivuxolimab. The receptors were gathered from an adult with an advanced solid tumor such as melanoma, head and neck, liver or kidney cancer.

This chain connects TRBV29-1 to TRBJ1-3, with 10 nucleotides matching TRBD1. V trimming: 4 bases; J trimming: 4 bases; junction bases outside the gene matches: 10. CDR1 and CDR2 (germline): SQVTM, ANQGSEA. This CDR3 contains 16 residues. The CDR3 loop reads CSVARDRGHLGNTIYF. Here the CDR3 DNA reads TGCAGCGTTGCAAGGGACAGGGGCCACCTAGGAAACACCATATATTTT.

The rearrangement links TRBV10-3 to TRBJ1-1; no reliable D call. V lost 4 bases to trimming and J lost 4 bases, with 10 bases between them. CDR1 ENHRY and CDR2 SYGVKD come from the germline V gene. This CDR3 has 13 amino acids. CDR3 DNA: TGTGCCATCAGTGGGATGGTGACCACTGAAGCTTTCTTT. Translated: CAISGMVTTEAFF.

J is TRBJ2-7 and V is TRBV2; TRBD1 matches 7 bases. The CDR3 is 14 amino acids. The V gene end was trimmed by 7 bases and the J gene end by 1 base; junction bases not matched to a gene: 7. Per germline, CDR1 SNHLY and CDR2 FYNNEI. CDR3 DNA: TGTGCCAGCAAATTCCAGGGGGTATCCTACGAGCAGTACTTC. As protein: CASKFQGVSYEQYF.

The CDR3: CATSRDKQGSYNEQFF. CDR3 DNA sequence: TGTGCCACCAGCAGAGATAAACAGGGGTCCTACAATGAGCAGTTCTTC. The chain links TRBV15 to TRBJ2-1; TRBD1 matches at 7 bases. Looked up from germline, CDR1 is LNHNV and CDR2 is YYDKDF (reference sequence). The CDR3 is 16 residues long. V shed 0 bases and J 1 base; nucleotides not matched to a gene: 3.

About this clone itself: This specimen includes other DNA sequences encoding the same CDR3. The chain carries TRBV5-1 and TRBJ1-5; the D is unclear. This CDR3 contains 13 residues. Trimming pared 1 base from V and 4 bases from J, leaving 6 bases between. Germline lookup yields CDR1 SGHRS and CDR2 YFSETQ. CDR3 sequence: CASSLTGNQPQHF. CDR3 DNA: TGCGCCAGCAGCTTGACGGGGAATCAGCCCCAGCATTTT.

The chain links TRBV30 to TRBJ1-2; no definite D call. The V end was cut by 0 bases, the J end by 0 bases, with 8 bases between. CDR3 length equals 14 residues. CDR1 GTSNPN and CDR2 SVGIG come from the germline V gene (reference sequence). The CDR3 DNA reads TGTGCCTGGAGTGTGGGGAGCACTAACTATGGCTACACCTTC. Protein sequence: CAWSVGSTNYGYTF.

The chain couples TRBV19 to TRBJ1-1, with a possible D match to TRBD1 (6 bases). The CDR3 has 15 residues. V shed 3 bases and J shed 6 bases, with 17 bases lying between them. Germline-derived CDR1 and CDR2 are LNHDA and SQIVND (reference sequence). The CDR3 is CASSIVGGANAEAFF. The CDR3 DNA is TGTGCCAGTAGTATCGTCGGGGGCGCAAACGCTGAAGCTTTCTTT.

V gene TRBV5-6 combines with J gene TRBJ1-1; D unclear. The CDR3 extends over 15 amino acids. Deletions cut 0 bases from V and 2 bases from J, with 11 bases between. Germline V gene lookup returns CDR1 SGHDT and CDR2 YYEEEE. This chain's CDR3 is CASSLVPVGNTEAFF. CDR3 nucleotide sequence: TGTGCCAGCAGCTTGGTCCCCGTCGGTAACACTGAAGCTTTCTTT.

The J gene is TRBJ2-2, the V gene TRBV4-1; tentatively, D is TRBD1 (5 bases). V gave up 4 bases and J gave up 0 bases, with 6 bases separating them. This CDR3 is built from 14 residues. The germline V gene encodes CDR1 MGHRA and CDR2 YSYEKL. The CDR3 sequence: CASSRQPNTGELFF. In DNA, the CDR3 is TGCGCCAGCAGCCGACAGCCGAACACCGGGGAGCTGTTTTTT.

V is TRBV6-4 and J is TRBJ2-1; 10 nucleotides line up with TRBD2. The length of the CDR3 is 16 residues. Unmatched junction bases numbered 8, after V lost 2 bases and J lost 7 bases. The V gene's germline CDR1 is MRHNA and CDR2 SNTAGT. The CDR3 coding sequence is TGTGCCAGCAGTGACAGAAGCGGGGGGGCCAAGAATGAGCAGTTCTTC. Translated, it gives CASSDRSGGAKNEQFF.

This rearrangement joins TRBV10-3 to TRBJ2-7; no firm D call. The CDR3 sequence is 14 residues long. The V and J ends lost 4 bases and 0 bases respectively, with 10 bases between them. Germline CDR1 is ENHRY and CDR2 is SYGVKD. CDR3 in amino acids: CAISALRSSYEQYF. The CDR3 DNA sequence: TGTGCCATCAGTGCGTTAAGGAGCTCCTACGAGCAGTACTTC.

V and J are TRBV11-2 and TRBJ1-1; no firm D call. Trimming cost V 1 base and J 5 bases, with 8 bases left between them. The CDR3 extends over 13 amino acids. Germline loops: CDR1 SGHAT, CDR2 FQNNGV. The CDR3 here is CASSLVGRTEAFF. Written as DNA, the CDR3 is TGTGCCAGCAGCTTAGTGGGGAGGACTGAAGCTTTCTTT.

The CDR3 bases are TGCGCCAGCAGCCAACTGTATTACCACGAGCAGTACTTC. It is translated as CASSQLYYHEQYF. V is TRBV4-1 and J is TRBJ2-7; D is unclear. CDR1 and CDR2 from the germline V gene are MGHRA and YSYEKL. CDR3 length: 13 amino acids. The germline V and J ends were trimmed by 2 bases and 5 bases, with 10 bases remaining between them.

The rearrangement links TRBV6-1 to TRBJ1-4; TRBD1 is a possible D gene (5 bases). Per germline, CDR1 MNHNS and CDR2 SASEGT. This CDR3 region has 16 residues. Between the trimmed V and J ends, which lost 2 bases and 7 bases, there was a span of 17 bases. This chain's CDR3 is CASSEIGSTRGEKLFF. The CDR3 DNA follows: TGTGCCAGCAGTGAAATTGGGTCGACAAGGGGTGAAAAACTGTTTTTT.

The chain joins TRBV27 to TRBJ1-2; D is uncertain. Germline CDR1 is MNHEY and CDR2 is SMNVEV (reference sequence). The CDR3 has 14 residues. V was cut by 6 bases and J by 0 bases, with 11 bases left in between. CDR3 loop: CASSPGISNYGYTF. The DNA of the CDR3 is TGTGCCAGCAGCCCGGGAATTTCTAACTATGGCTACACCTTC.

This chain joins TRBV4-1 and TRBJ1-5; 8 positions match TRBD1. The V gene's germline CDR1 is MGHRA and CDR2 YSYEKL. J gave up 6 bases and V 0 bases, and 10 bases lay outside the gene matches. CDR3 length equals 17 residues. The CDR3 DNA is TGCGCCAGCAGCCAAGATCGGGTCCAGGGGGCTAGTCAGCCCCAGCATTTT. Translation gives CASSQDRVQGASQPQHF.

This clone has only a few counts. For the CDR3, the DNA is TGTGCCAGCAGGGGGCGGCTTGAAAACATTCAGTACTTC. Its translation: CASRGRLENIQYF. The chain couples TRBV6-1 to TRBJ2-4; tentatively, D is TRBD1 (5 bases). Trimming shortened V by 6 bases and J by 5 bases, and 11 bases separated the two germline ends. The CDR3 is made up of 13 amino acids. CDR1 and CDR2 (germline): MNHNS, SASEGT.

The rearrangement uses TRBV5-1 and TRBJ1-5; 7 positions agree with TRBD1. Germline assignment: CDR1 SGHRS and CDR2 YFSETQ. The CDR3 spans 15 residues. Trimming took 1 base from V and 16 from J; bases not matched to a gene: 17. The CDR3 DNA reads as TGCGCCAGCAGCTTGCTGGGGACAGATAATCAGCGGAAACATTTT. The encoded protein is CASSLLGTDNQRKHF.

V gene TRBV4-1 combines with J gene TRBJ1-4, with D uncertain. Germline CDR1 is MGHRA and CDR2 is YSYEKL. This CDR3 region has 12 residues. Trimming left V 6 bases short and J 10 bases short, with 12 bases between. This chain's CDR3 is CASRKLAGKLFF. The CDR3 DNA follows: TGCGCCAGCAGAAAGTTGGCCGGAAAACTGTTTTTT.

In its sample, this clone was seen a few times. V and J are TRBV7-3 and TRBJ1-5, with TRBD1 as a possible D gene (6 bases). Between the trimmed V and J ends, which lost 2 bases and 5 bases, there was a span of 13 bases. This CDR3 is 15 amino acids long. Germline V gene data show CDR1 as SGHTA and CDR2 as FQGTGA. In DNA form, the CDR3 reads TGTGCCAGCAGCTTAGCCAGGGGAGGTGATCAGCCCCAGCATTTT. Protein product: CASSLARGGDQPQHF. Full variable domain (outside the CDR3, taken from reference TRBV7-3 and TRBJ1-5): GAGVSQTPSNKVTEKGKYVELRCDPISGHTALYWYRQSLGQGPEFLIYFQGTGAADDSGLPNDRFFAVRPEGSVSTLKIQRTERGDSAVYLCASSLARGGDQPQHFGDGTRLSIL.

This sequence joins TRBV6-6 and TRBJ2-2, with a tentative D call TRBD1 (7 bases). Germline CDR1 is MNHNY and CDR2 is SVGAGI (reference sequence). The germline V and J ends were trimmed by 5 bases and 2 bases, with 12 bases remaining between them. The CDR3 runs 15 residues. CDR3 nucleotide sequence: TGTGCCAGCAGTCAACAGGGGACTAACACCGGGGAGCTGTTTTTT. Amino acid sequence: CASSQQGTNTGELFF.